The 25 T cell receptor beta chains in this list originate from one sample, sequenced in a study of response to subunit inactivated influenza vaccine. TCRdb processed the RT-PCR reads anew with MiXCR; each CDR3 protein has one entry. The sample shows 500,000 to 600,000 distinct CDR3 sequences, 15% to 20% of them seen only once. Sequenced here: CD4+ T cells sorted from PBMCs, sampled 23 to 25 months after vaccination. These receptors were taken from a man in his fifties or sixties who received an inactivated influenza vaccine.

CDR3 in amino acids: CASSQRRQGALYEQYF. Written as DNA, the CDR3 is TGCGCCAGCAGCCAGCGACGACAGGGGGCCCTCTACGAGCAGTACTTC. The rearrangement links TRBV4-1 to TRBJ2-7; 10 bases map to TRBD1. Trimming at V came to 3 bases and at J to 3 bases, leaving 8 bases not matched to a gene. From germline, CDR1 is MGHRA and CDR2 YSYEKL. This CDR3 spans 16 amino acids.

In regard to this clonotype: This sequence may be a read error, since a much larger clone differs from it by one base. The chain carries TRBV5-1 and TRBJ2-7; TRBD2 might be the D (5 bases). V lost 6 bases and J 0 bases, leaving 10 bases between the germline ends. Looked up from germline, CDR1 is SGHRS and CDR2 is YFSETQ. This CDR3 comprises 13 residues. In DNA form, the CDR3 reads TGCGCCAGCAACTACGGGGACTCCTACGAGCAGTACTTC. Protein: CASNYGDSYEQYF.

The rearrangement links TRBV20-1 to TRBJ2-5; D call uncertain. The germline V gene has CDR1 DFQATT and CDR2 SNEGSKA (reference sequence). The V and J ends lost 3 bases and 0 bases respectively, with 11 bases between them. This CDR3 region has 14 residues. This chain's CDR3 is CSARGRDYQETQYF. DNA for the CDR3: TGCAGTGCTAGGGGAAGAGACTACCAAGAGACCCAGTACTTC.

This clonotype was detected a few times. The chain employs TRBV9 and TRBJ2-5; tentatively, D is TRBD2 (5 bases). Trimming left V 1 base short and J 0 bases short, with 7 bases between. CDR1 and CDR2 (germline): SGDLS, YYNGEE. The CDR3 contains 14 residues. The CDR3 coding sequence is TGTGCCAGCAGCGTAAGCGGAAACCAAGAGACCCAGTACTTC. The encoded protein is CASSVSGNQETQYF. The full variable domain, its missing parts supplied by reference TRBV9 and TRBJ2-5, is DSGVTQTPKHLITATGQRVTLRCSPRSGDLSVYWYQQSLDQGLQFLIQYYNGEERAKGNILERFSAQQFPDLHSELNLSSLELGDSALYFCASSVSGNQETQYFGPGTRLLVL.

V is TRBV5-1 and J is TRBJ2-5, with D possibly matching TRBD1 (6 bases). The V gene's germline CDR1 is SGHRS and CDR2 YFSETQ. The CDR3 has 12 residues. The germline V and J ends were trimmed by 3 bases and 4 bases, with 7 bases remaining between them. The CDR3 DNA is TGCGCCAGCAGCTCGGACAGAGAGACCCAGTACTTC. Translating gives CASSSDRETQYF.

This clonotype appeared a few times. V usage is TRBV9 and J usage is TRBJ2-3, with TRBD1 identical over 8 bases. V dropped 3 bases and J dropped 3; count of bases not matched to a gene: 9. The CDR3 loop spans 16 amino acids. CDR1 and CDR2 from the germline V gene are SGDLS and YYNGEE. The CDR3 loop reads CASSGTTGGRTDTQYF. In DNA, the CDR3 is TGTGCCAGCAGCGGGACCACAGGGGGTCGGACAGATACGCAGTATTTT.

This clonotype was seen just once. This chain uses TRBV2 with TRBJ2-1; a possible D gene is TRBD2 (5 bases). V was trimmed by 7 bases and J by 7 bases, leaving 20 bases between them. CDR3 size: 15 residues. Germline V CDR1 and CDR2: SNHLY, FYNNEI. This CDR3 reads CASIMNSGWRNEQFF. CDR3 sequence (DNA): TGTGCCAGCATAATGAATTCGGGGTGGAGGAATGAGCAGTTCTTC. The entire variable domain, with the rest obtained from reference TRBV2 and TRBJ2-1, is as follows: EPEVTQTPSHQVTQMGQEVILRCVPISNHLYFYWYRQILGQKVEFLVSFYNNEISEKSEIFDDQFSVERPDGSNFTLKIRSTKLEDSAMYFCASIMNSGWRNEQFFGPGTRLTVL.

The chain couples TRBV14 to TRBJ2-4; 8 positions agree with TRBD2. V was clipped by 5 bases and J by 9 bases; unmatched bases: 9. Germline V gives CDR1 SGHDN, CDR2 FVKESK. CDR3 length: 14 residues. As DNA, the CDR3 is TGTGCCAGCAGCTCACAAGCGGGAGTAGGCATTCAGTACTTC. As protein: CASSSQAGVGIQYF.

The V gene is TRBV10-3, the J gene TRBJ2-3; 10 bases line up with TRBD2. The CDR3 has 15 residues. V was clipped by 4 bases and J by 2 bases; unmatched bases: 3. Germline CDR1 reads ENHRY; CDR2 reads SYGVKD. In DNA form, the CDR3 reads TGTGCCATCAGTGGGACTAGCGGATTCACAGATACGCAGTATTTT. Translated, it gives CAISGTSGFTDTQYF.

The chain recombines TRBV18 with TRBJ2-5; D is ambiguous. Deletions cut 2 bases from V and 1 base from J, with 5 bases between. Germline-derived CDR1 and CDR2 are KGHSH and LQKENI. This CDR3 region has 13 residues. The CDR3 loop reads CASSPRPQETQYF. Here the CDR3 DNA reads TGTGCCAGCTCACCAAGGCCCCAAGAGACCCAGTACTTC.

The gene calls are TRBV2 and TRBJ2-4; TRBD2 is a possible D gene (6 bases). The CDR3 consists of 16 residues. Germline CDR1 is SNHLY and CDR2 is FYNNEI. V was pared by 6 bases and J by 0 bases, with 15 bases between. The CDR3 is CASRRGTSRAKNIQYF. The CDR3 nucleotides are TGTGCCAGCAGACGGGGTACTAGCCGAGCCAAAAACATTCAGTACTTC.

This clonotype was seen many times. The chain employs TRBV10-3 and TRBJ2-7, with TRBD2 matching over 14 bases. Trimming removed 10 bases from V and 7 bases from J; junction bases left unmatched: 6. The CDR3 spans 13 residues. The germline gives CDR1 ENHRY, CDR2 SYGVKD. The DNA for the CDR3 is TGTGCCACAACCGGGACTAGCGGGAGTGAGCAGTACTTC. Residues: CATTGTSGSEQYF.

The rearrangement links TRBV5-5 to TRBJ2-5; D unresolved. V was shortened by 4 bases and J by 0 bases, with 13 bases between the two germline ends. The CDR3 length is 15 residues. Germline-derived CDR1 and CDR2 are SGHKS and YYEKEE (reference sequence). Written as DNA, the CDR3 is TGTGCCAGCAGCCCCATTAGCCTATACCAAGAGACCCAGTACTTC. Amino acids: CASSPISLYQETQYF.

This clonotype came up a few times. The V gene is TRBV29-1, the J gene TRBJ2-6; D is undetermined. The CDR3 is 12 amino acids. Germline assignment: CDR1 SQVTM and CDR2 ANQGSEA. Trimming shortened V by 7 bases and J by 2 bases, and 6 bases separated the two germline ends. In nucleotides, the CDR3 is TGCAGCGCAGCGACTGGGGCCAACGTCCTGACTTTC. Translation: CSAATGANVLTF. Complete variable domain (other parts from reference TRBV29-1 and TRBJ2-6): SAVISQKPSRDICQRGTSLTIQCQVDSQVTMMFWYRQQPGQSLTLIATANQGSEATYESGFVIDKFPISRPNLTFSTLTVSNMSPEDSSIYLCSAATGANVLTFGAGSRLTVL.

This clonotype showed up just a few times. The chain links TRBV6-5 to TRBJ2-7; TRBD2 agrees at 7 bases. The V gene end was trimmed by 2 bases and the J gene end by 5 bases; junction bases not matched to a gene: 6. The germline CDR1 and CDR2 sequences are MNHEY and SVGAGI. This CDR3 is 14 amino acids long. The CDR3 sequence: CASSYLGRDHEQYF. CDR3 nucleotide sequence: TGTGCCAGCAGTTACCTTGGGAGGGACCACGAGCAGTACTTC.

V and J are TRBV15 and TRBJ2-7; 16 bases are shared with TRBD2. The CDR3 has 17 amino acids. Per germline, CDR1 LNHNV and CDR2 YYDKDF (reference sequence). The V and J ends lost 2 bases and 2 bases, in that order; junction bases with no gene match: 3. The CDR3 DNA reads TGTGCCACCAGCAGAAGGGGACTAGCGGGAGGGCCCTACGAGCAGTACTTC. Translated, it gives CATSRRGLAGGPYEQYF.

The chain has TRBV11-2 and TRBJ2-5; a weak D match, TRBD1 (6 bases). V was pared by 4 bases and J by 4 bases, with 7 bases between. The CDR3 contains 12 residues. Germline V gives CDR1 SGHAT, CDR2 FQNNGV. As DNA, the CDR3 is TGTGCCAGCAGCTCAGGGGTAGAGACCCAGTACTTC. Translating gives CASSSGVETQYF.

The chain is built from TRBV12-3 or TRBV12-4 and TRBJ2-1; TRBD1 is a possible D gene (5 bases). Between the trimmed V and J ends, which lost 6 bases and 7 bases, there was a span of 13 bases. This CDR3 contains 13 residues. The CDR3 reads CASRGRFNNEQFF. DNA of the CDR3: TGTGCCAGCAGGGGGCGTTTTAATAATGAGCAGTTCTTC.

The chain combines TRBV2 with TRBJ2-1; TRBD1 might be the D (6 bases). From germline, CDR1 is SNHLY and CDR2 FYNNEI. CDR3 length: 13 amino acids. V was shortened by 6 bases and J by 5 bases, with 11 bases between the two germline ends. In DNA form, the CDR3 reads TGTGCCAGCAGGGAGGACAGTGACAATGAGCAGTTCTTC. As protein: CASREDSDNEQFF.

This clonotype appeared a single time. The DNA for the CDR3 is TGTGCCATCAGTGAAAAGGGTGGAAGCGCTGAAGCTTTCTTT. This gives the protein CAISEKGGSAEAFF. The chain uses TRBV10-3 and TRBJ1-1; D not certain. The CDR3 contains 14 residues. Germline CDR1 reads ENHRY; CDR2 reads SYGVKD. V dropped 3 bases and J dropped 6 bases, with 14 bases sitting between them.

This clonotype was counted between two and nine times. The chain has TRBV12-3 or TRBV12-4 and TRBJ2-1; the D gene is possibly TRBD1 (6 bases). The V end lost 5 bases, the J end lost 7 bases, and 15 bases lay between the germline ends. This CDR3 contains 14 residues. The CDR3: CASSPELGANEQFF. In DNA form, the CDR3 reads TGTGCCAGCAGTCCCGAACTGGGGGCGAATGAGCAGTTCTTC.

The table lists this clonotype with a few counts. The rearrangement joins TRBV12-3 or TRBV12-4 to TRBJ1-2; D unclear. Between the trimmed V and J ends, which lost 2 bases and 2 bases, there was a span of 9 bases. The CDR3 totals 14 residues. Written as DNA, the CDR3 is TGTGCCAGCAGTTTAAGGGTTGCAAACTATGGCTACACCTTC. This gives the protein CASSLRVANYGYTF.

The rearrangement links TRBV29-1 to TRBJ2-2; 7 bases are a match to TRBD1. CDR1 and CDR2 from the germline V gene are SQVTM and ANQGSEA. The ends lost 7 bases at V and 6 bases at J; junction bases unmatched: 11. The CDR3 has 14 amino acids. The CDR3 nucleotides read TGCAGCGCCAGAGGACAGGCTGCCTCCGGGGAGCTGTTTTTT. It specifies CSARGQAASGELFF.

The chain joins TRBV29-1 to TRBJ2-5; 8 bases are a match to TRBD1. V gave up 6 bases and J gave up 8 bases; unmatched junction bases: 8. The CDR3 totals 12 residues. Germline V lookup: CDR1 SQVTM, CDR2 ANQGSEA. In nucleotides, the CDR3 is TGCAGCGTAGACGGACAGGGCCCTACCCAGTACTTC. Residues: CSVDGQGPTQYF.

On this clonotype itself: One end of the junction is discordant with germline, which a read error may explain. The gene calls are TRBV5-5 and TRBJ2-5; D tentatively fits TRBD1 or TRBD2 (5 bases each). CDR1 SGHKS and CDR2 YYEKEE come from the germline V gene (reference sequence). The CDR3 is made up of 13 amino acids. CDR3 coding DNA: TGTGCCAGCAGCTCGGCTTTATGGGACGGGTGGCACTTC. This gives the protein CASSSALWDGWHF.